In its sample, the clone carrying this TCR beta chain was seen a few times. Its antigen remains unidentified. These data are taken from a study of tumor-infiltrating lymphocytes in primary liver carcinoma. General observations from the study: The top-250-clone fraction was significantly higher in tumors than in blood (p = 0.039). In the absence of sorting, bulk samples left CD4+ and CD8+ repertoires uncompared.

RNA was extracted from whole blood without cell sorting, alongside germline DNA. Roughly 4.2 milliliters of peripheral blood were drawn presurgically. V lost 5 bases to trimming and J lost 4 bases; unmatched junction nucleotides: 8. The CDR3 consists of 15 residues. Synthesis of TCR beta cDNA was carried out from approximately 0.55 ug total RNA with a constant-region primer. Investigators got TCR beta libraries out of three nested multiplex PCR rounds, done with slightly modified ARM-PCR. The first two PCR rounds, around 11 cycles each, used TRBV1-TRBV30 forward primers and a C-beta reverse primer. TCRdb called the multiplex PCR reads again in MiXCR, with one record for every CDR3 protein. Of about 180,000 distinct CDR3 sequences listed, 60% were seen once; the top ten hold approximately 68%.

The source material was peripheral blood. The TCR was taken from a middle-aged man with primary liver carcinoma and hepatitis B virus infection. The chain joins TRBV12-3 or TRBV12-4 to TRBJ1-5; TRBD1 matches at 7 bases. CDR3 region: CASSRQGSGNQPQHF. The CDR3 nucleotides read TGTGCCAGCAGTCGACAGGGCTCGGGGAATCAGCCCCAGCATTTT.